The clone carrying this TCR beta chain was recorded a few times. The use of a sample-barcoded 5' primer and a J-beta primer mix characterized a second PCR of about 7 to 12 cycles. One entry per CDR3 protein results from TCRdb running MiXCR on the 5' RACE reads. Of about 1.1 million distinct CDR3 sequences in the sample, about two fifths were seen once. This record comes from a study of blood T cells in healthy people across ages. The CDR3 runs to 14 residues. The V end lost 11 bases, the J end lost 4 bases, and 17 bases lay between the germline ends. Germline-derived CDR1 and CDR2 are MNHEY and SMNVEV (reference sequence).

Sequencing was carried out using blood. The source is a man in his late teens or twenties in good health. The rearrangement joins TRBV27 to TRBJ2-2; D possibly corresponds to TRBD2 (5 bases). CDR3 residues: CAARGMDGTGELFF. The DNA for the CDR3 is TGTGCCGCCCGGGGAATGGATGGCACCGGGGAGCTGTTTTTT.